A single sample is the source of the 9 T cell receptor beta chains below, sequenced in a study of T cell responses to AZD1222 COVID-19 vaccine. Sequenced by immunoSEQ multiplex PCR; TCRdb stores in-frame clones only, minus some. The data show 210,000 or so clones, 90% to 95% seen once. Sequences were derived from peripheral blood, sampled on day 0 of MenACWY control vaccination. The receptors were gathered from an adult in good health.

This sequence joins TRBV5-6 and TRBJ1-6, with D perhaps matching TRBD1 (6 bases). The CDR3 sequence is 13 residues long. The V and J ends lost 4 bases and 17 bases respectively, with 19 bases between them. Germline CDR1 and CDR2: SGHDT and YYEEEE. CDR3 DNA: TGTGCCAGCAGCCGGGACATGGGGGAGGGAATCCACTTT. This gives the protein CASSRDMGEGIHF. The whole variable domain, remainder taken from reference TRBV5-6 and TRBJ1-6, is DAGVTQSPTHLIKTRGQQVTLRCSPKSGHDTVSWYQQALGQGPQFIFQYYEEEERQRGNFPDRFSGHQFPNYSSELNVNALLLGDSALYLCASSRDMGEGIHFGNGTRLTVT.

This chain joins TRBV7-9 and TRBJ2-2; D not resolved. The CDR3 runs 15 residues. Germline V lookup: CDR1 SEHNR, CDR2 FQNEAQ (reference sequence). The germline V and J ends were trimmed by 6 bases and 3 bases, with 14 bases remaining between them. As DNA, the CDR3 is TGTGCCAGCAGTAATCCCCTACGGGACACCGGGGAGCTGTTTTTT. Translating it yields CASSNPLRDTGELFF.

This chain uses TRBV2 with TRBJ1-2; 8 bases agree with TRBD1. Germline V lookup: CDR1 SNHLY, CDR2 FYNNEI. The CDR3 totals 13 residues. The J segment lost 2 bases and the V segment lost 4 bases, leaving 0 bases of the junction unmatched. The CDR3 here is CASSGTGNYGYTF. CDR3 DNA: TGTGCCAGCAGTGGGACAGGGAACTATGGCTACACCTTC.

The chain recombines TRBV30 with TRBJ2-5; D unresolved. The CDR3 runs 13 residues. V gave up 0 bases and J gave up 4 bases, with 9 bases separating them. The germline CDR1 and CDR2 sequences are GTSNPN and SVGIG (reference sequence). The CDR3: CAWSVIFGETQYF. The CDR3 DNA sequence: TGTGCCTGGAGTGTAATATTTGGAGAGACCCAGTACTTC.

This chain joins TRBV4-2 and TRBJ1-4; D is uncertain. The CDR3 consists of 14 residues. V dropped 3 bases and J dropped 4 bases, with 9 bases sitting between them. Germline CDR1 reads LGHNA; CDR2 reads YNFKEQ. The CDR3 spells CASSQGGNNEKLFF. The CDR3 nucleotides are TGTGCCAGCAGCCAGGGAGGCAATAATGAAAAACTGTTTTTT.

The chain employs TRBV2 and TRBJ1-4; a weak D match, TRBD1 (6 bases). The germline CDR1 and CDR2 sequences are SNHLY and FYNNEI. Trimming stripped 6 bases from V and 8 bases from J, with 13 bases between. CDR3 length equals 13 residues. The CDR3 sequence is CASREDTGEKLFF. For the CDR3, the DNA is TGTGCCAGCAGAGAGGACACAGGGGAAAAACTGTTTTTT.

The sample holds one count of this clone. The chain couples TRBV28 to TRBJ2-5; 9 nucleotides match TRBD2. J was trimmed by 4 bases and V by 3 bases; bases with no gene match: 6. Germline CDR1 reads MDHEN; CDR2 reads SYDVKM. The CDR3 contains 15 residues. The CDR3, as DNA: TGTGCCAGCAGTTTGAGCGGGGGGTTTCCAGAGACCCAGTACTTC. Protein: CASSLSGGFPETQYF.

This chain uses TRBV7-2 with TRBJ2-6; D assignment may be TRBD1 or TRBD2 (5 bases each). CDR3 length equals 16 residues. CDR1 and CDR2 from the germline V gene are SGHTA and FQGNSA. V was shortened by 1 base and J by 2 bases, with 9 bases between the two germline ends. The CDR3 region has the DNA TGTGCCAGCAGCTTAGTCTGGGACCCTGGGGCCAACGTCCTGACTTTC. It codes for CASSLVWDPGANVLTF.

The rearrangement links TRBV7-2 to TRBJ1-1, with TRBD1 matching over 7 bases. Per the germline V gene, CDR1 is SGHTA and CDR2 is FQGNSA. V dropped 5 bases and J dropped 0; count of bases not matched to a gene: 6. CDR3 length: 15 residues. This CDR3 reads CASSPTTGMNTEAFF. In nucleotides, the CDR3 is TGTGCCAGCAGCCCAACGACAGGGATGAACACTGAAGCTTTCTTT.